This paragraph reports one TCR beta chain. The antigen is not known. Per the germline V gene, CDR1 is MDHEN and CDR2 is SYDVKM. The CDR3 has 16 residues. J was trimmed by 10 bases and V by 6 bases; bases with no gene match: 14. Repertoires were generated with immunoSEQ multiplex PCR, while TCRdb's copy carries only in-frame clones and drops some. The sample holds approximately 100,000 clones, 86% seen once. The sample belongs to a study of graft-versus-host responses after intestinal transplantation. The study's findings and limits: Peak circulating GvH clone levels were associated with early post-transplant HvG declines.

The source material was PBMCs, sampled 255 days after intestinal transplant. The source is a human patient who received an intestinal transplant, so some T cells may come from the graft donor. The chain combines TRBV28 with TRBJ1-6; 8 bases line up with TRBD1. CDR3 nucleotide sequence: TGTGCCAGCAGCTTAACCCGGACAGGGACGGAATCACCCCTCCACTTT. This sequence encodes CASSLTRTGTESPLHF.